One sample yielded the 11 T cell receptor beta chains listed below, sequenced in a study of cytomegalovirus exposure and HLA in healthy donors. In the PCR, 60 Vbeta and 13 Jbeta primers were used. Here immunoSEQ multiplex PCR was the method, and the copy in TCRdb shows in-frame clones only, minus some. The sample holds more than 200,000 clones, around 80% seen once. The sample taken for sequencing was PBMCs. The receptors here all came from a man aged 40-49 years in good health and CMV-seronegative.

V and J are TRBV7-2 and TRBJ1-2; D remains unclear. Germline V gene lookup returns CDR1 SGHTA and CDR2 FQGNSA. Trimming left V 5 bases short and J 8 bases short, with 21 bases between. The CDR3 is 15 residues long. The CDR3 nucleotides read TGTGCCAGCAGCGCGCTGGCCGGAGCGGCTGGGGGCTACACCTTC. Amino acid sequence: CASSALAGAAGGYTF.

The V gene is TRBV18, the J gene TRBJ2-2, with TRBD2 as a possible D gene (6 bases). The germline CDR1 and CDR2 sequences are KGHSH and LQKENI. The CDR3 is 15 residues long. The ends were cut back, 4 bases at V and 5 bases at J, with 14 bases in the middle. The CDR3, as DNA: TGTGCCAGCTCACTCTACGGGGGTACGACCGGGGAGCTGTTTTTT. Encoded protein: CASSLYGGTTGELFF.

The chain uses TRBV5-8 and TRBJ2-1; 9 bases map to TRBD2. With V trimmed by 1 base and J by 4 bases, 3 bases remained unmatched. The germline V gene has CDR1 SGHTS and CDR2 YDEGEE. The CDR3 totals 15 residues. The CDR3 DNA reads as TGTGCCAGCAGCTTGTCCCTAGCGGGGTACAATGAGCAGTTCTTC. Translation gives CASSLSLAGYNEQFF.

The V and J genes are TRBV7-6 and TRBJ2-5; D ambiguous. V was pared by 4 bases and J by 5 bases, with 14 bases between. The germline V gene encodes CDR1 SGHVS and CDR2 FNYEAQ. The CDR3 consists of 14 residues. The CDR3 loop reads CASSSQSHGETQYF. CDR3 coding DNA: TGTGCCAGCAGCTCCCAATCACACGGGGAGACCCAGTACTTC.

The J gene is TRBJ1-4, the V gene TRBV5-1, with a possible D match to TRBD1 (5 bases). The CDR3 runs to 16 residues. Deletions cut 4 bases from V and 0 bases from J, with 13 bases between. CDR1 is SGHRS, CDR2 YFSETQ, per germline. CDR3 nucleotides: TGCGCCAGCAGCAAGGACACCGACGCAACTAATGAAAAACTGTTTTTT. This encodes CASSKDTDATNEKLFF.

This chain connects TRBV30 to TRBJ1-2; 8 nucleotides line up with TRBD1. The CDR3 loop spans 15 amino acids. Germline V gene data show CDR1 as GTSNPN and CDR2 as SVGIG (reference sequence). V trimming: 3 bases; J trimming: 5 bases; junction bases outside the gene matches: 11. The CDR3 region has the DNA TGTGCCTGGAGCGCTCCTAAAGACAGGGGTTATGGCTACACCTTC. This encodes CAWSAPKDRGYGYTF.

J is TRBJ2-5 and V is TRBV27; possible D gene TRBD1, 6 bases. Germline values: CDR1 MNHEY, CDR2 SMNVEV (reference sequence). This CDR3 comprises 11 residues. V was clipped by 6 bases and J by 4 bases, with 6 bases between them. The DNA for the CDR3 is TGTGCCAGCAGCAGGGGAGAGACCCAGTACTTC. Its protein is CASSRGETQYF.

V and J are TRBV11-1 and TRBJ2-5; D perhaps matches TRBD2 (5 bases). V dropped 5 bases and J dropped 5 bases, with 6 bases sitting between them. Germline V lookup: CDR1 SGHAT, CDR2 FQDESV (reference sequence). CDR3 size: 11 residues. CDR3: CASSGGETQYF. DNA of the CDR3: TGTGCCAGCAGCGGCGGGGAGACCCAGTACTTC.

This clone was counted a few times. The J gene is TRBJ2-5, the V gene TRBV7-2, with 9 nucleotides matching TRBD1. The V segment lost 3 bases and the J segment 5 bases; nucleotides outside the gene matches: 7. In germline, CDR1 is SGHTA, CDR2 FQGNSA. The CDR3 totals 15 residues. The CDR3 reads CASSFLDRGDETQYF. CDR3 nucleotide sequence: TGTGCCAGCAGCTTTCTGGACAGGGGTGATGAGACCCAGTACTTC.

CDR3 loop: CASSLLPGQGETQYF. The CDR3 DNA follows: TGTGCCAGCAGCTTACTACCAGGGCAGGGAGAGACCCAGTACTTC. The V gene is TRBV7-2, the J gene TRBJ2-5, with D maybe TRBD1 (5 bases). Trimming stripped 2 bases from V and 4 bases from J, with 14 bases between. Per germline, CDR1 SGHTA and CDR2 FQGNSA. CDR3 size: 15 residues.

CDR3 residues: CASSQARQGHSPLHF. CDR3 DNA sequence: TGTGCCAGCAGCCAAGCCAGGCAGGGCCACTCACCCCTCCACTTT. This sequence joins TRBV14 and TRBJ1-6, with D tentatively TRBD1 (5 bases). Trimming shortened V by 1 base and J by 10 bases, and 14 bases separated the two germline ends. The CDR3 contains 15 residues. Germline V gene sequence: CDR1 SGHDN, CDR2 FVKESK.